This passage covers 17 T cell receptor beta chains from one sample sequenced in a study of radiation and T cells in renal cell carcinoma. The assay was immunoSEQ multiplex PCR, and TCRdb's table has in-frame clones only and misses some. The sample consists of about 61,000 clones, over 70% of them appearing once. Time point of the sample: baseline pretreatment blood. The treatment denotes: 15 Gy SBRT to primary tumor, nephrectomy 4 weeks later. The sample consisted of blood, taken from a patient whose treatment included radiotherapy and nephrectomy. The receptor source for this set is a man in his 60s with renal cell carcinoma.

This chain connects TRBV2 to TRBJ2-6; possible D gene TRBD1, 5 bases. Germline CDR1 is SNHLY and CDR2 is FYNNEI. The germline V and J ends were trimmed by 3 bases and 2 bases, with 8 bases remaining between them. This CDR3 comprises 15 residues. The CDR3 coding sequence is TGTGCCAGCAGTGACAGGGATGCTGGGGCCAACGTCCTGACTTTC. Its translation: CASSDRDAGANVLTF.

This chain joins TRBV2 and TRBJ2-3, with TRBD2 matching 10 bases. CDR3 length: 15 amino acids. V lost 7 bases to trimming and J lost 2 bases; unmatched junction nucleotides: 6. Germline CDR1 SNHLY, CDR2 FYNNEI. The CDR3 DNA reads TGTGCCAGCAACCCTAGCGGGAGTTACACAGATACGCAGTATTTT. Residues: CASNPSGSYTDTQYF.

The DNA of the CDR3 is TGTGCCAGCAGTGAAGGGCGCCAGGGCAATCAGCCCCAGCATTTT. Its protein product is CASSEGRQGNQPQHF. This chain uses TRBV6-1 with TRBJ1-5; D gene uncertain. The V end was cut by 1 base, the J end by 2 bases, with 9 bases between. Per germline, CDR1 MNHNS and CDR2 SASEGT. This CDR3 contains 15 residues.

The chain carries TRBV9 and TRBJ2-2; D remains ambiguous. Deletions cut 3 bases from V and 5 bases from J, with 14 bases between. In germline, CDR1 is SGDLS, CDR2 YYNGEE. CDR3 length equals 15 residues. DNA of the CDR3: TGTGCCAGCAGCGAGACCCTGGACCGTACCGGGGAGCTGTTTTTT. It specifies CASSETLDRTGELFF.

The chain couples TRBV7-3 to TRBJ2-3; no clear D. The germline CDR1 and CDR2 sequences are SGHTA and FQGTGA. The V end was cut by 5 bases, the J end by 3 bases, with 12 bases between. The CDR3 runs to 14 residues. The CDR3 DNA follows: TGTGCCAGCAGCCTGTTCGGAAGTACAGATACGCAGTATTTT. As protein: CASSLFGSTDTQYF.

The rearrangement links TRBV19 to TRBJ2-3, with 10 bases matching TRBD2. This CDR3 region has 16 residues. The V and J ends lost 3 bases and 0 bases, in that order; junction bases with no gene match: 3. Germline V gene data show CDR1 as LNHDA and CDR2 as SQIVND (reference sequence). The CDR3 region has the DNA TGTGCCAGTAGTATGTGGACTAGCGGTAGCACAGATACGCAGTATTTT. Its translation: CASSMWTSGSTDTQYF.

This clone has more than one count but fewer than ten. The same CDR3 arises from other DNA sequences in this sample as well. The rearrangement links TRBV7-6 to TRBJ1-4, with 9 positions matching TRBD1. From germline, CDR1 is SGHVS and CDR2 FNYEAQ. The CDR3 totals 16 residues. The V segment lost 6 bases and the J segment 4 bases; nucleotides outside the gene matches: 9. The CDR3 region has the DNA TGTGCCAGCAGGTCGGGACAGGGACAGCTTAATGAAAAACTGTTTTTT. Protein sequence: CASRSGQGQLNEKLFF.

The chain links TRBV4-3 to TRBJ2-1; TRBD1 aligns across 7 bases. This CDR3 contains 16 residues. Trimming at V came to 0 bases and at J to 9 bases, leaving 11 bases not matched to a gene. Per the germline V gene, CDR1 is LGHNA and CDR2 is YSLEER. CDR3 protein: CASSQDLRGWISEQFF. CDR3 DNA sequence: TGCGCCAGCAGCCAAGACCTCAGGGGGTGGATTTCTGAGCAGTTCTTC.

As concerns this clone: No DNA is shown, since the ends of the CDR3 on it are uncertain; the CDR3 is the one TCRdb lists. This rearrangement joins TRBV6-1 to TRBJ1-2. From its first to its last residue, the CDR3 has 12 amino acids. Per germline, CDR1 MNHNS and CDR2 SASEGT. The CDR3 protein is CASSEFAAGTSF.

This clone was observed a few times. The chain combines TRBV11-3 with TRBJ1-4; 12 bases align to TRBD1. The V gene's germline CDR1 is SGHNT and CDR2 YENEEA. This CDR3 contains 18 residues. V shed 0 bases, J shed 2 bases, and the junction held 4 bases outside the gene matches. This CDR3 reads CASSLDSGTGGTNEKLFF. In DNA form, the CDR3 reads TGTGCCAGCAGCTTAGACTCTGGGACAGGGGGCACTAATGAAAAACTGTTTTTT.

The chain is built from TRBV5-1 and TRBJ2-3, with 11 positions matching TRBD2. This CDR3 has 16 residues. From germline, CDR1 is SGHRS and CDR2 YFSETQ. Losses at the gene ends were 3 bases for V and 3 bases for J; bases not matched to a gene: 6. The CDR3 DNA is TGCGCCAGCAGCTGGGGGACTAGCGGAAGGACAGATACGCAGTATTTT. Protein sequence: CASSWGTSGRTDTQYF.

The rearrangement links TRBV19 to TRBJ2-1; 11 positions match TRBD1. Trimming cost V 6 bases and J 6 bases; bases outside gene matches: 13. Germline CDR1 LNHDA, CDR2 SQIVND (reference sequence). The CDR3 has 17 residues. CDR3 DNA sequence: TGTGCCAGTAGCTGGACAGGGGGCGCAAGTAGGACCAATGAGCAGTTCTTC. It codes for CASSWTGGASRTNEQFF.

This rearrangement joins TRBV11-3 to TRBJ1-1; TRBD1 might be the D (5 bases). Germline V CDR1 and CDR2: SGHNT, YENEEA. The CDR3 runs to 15 residues. V lost 1 base and J 6 bases, leaving 15 bases between the germline ends. The CDR3 nucleotides are TGTGCCAGCAGCTTAGGGGGGTCAGGGAGAGCTGAAGCTTTCTTT. It yields the protein CASSLGGSGRAEAFF.

The DNA of the CDR3 is TGTGCCAGCAGCGCAGGAGCATACACGGATACGCAGTATTTT. It codes for CASSAGAYTDTQYF. The rearrangement links TRBV11-3 to TRBJ2-3; no clear D gene. V shed 5 bases and J shed 6 bases, with 15 bases lying between them. The CDR3 runs 14 residues. Germline lookup yields CDR1 SGHNT and CDR2 YENEEA.

This clone has only a few counts. V usage is TRBV4-1 and J usage is TRBJ2-6; D gene uncertain. Germline V gene lookup returns CDR1 MGHRA and CDR2 YSYEKL. The ends were cut back, 0 bases at V and 5 bases at J, with 5 bases in the middle. This CDR3 region has 14 residues. The CDR3 loop reads CASSQEGWANVLTF. As DNA, the CDR3 is TGCGCCAGCAGCCAAGAGGGCTGGGCCAACGTCCTGACTTTC.

The sample holds a few counts of this clone. This sequence joins TRBV21-1 and TRBJ2-5; the table's D call of TRBD2 was not tested on the DNA. TRBV21-1 is labeled a pseudogene. The CDR3 is made up of 14 amino acids. CDR3 in amino acids: CASSNGTTPETQYF. CDR3 DNA: TGTGCCAGCAGCAATGGGACTACCCCGGAGACCCAGTACTTC.

This clone was seen a few times. This chain's CDR3 is CASSLDLGQENEKLFF. The CDR3 DNA is TGTGCCAGCAGCTTAGATCTCGGGCAGGAGAATGAAAAACTGTTTTTT. The chain combines TRBV11-2 with TRBJ1-4; D remains ambiguous. The CDR3 is 16 residues long. Trimming cost V 0 bases and J 5 bases, with 13 bases left between them. Germline values: CDR1 SGHAT, CDR2 FQNNGV.